Listed below are T cell receptor beta chains from one sample, sequenced in a study of blood T cells in healthy people across ages. TCRdb used MiXCR to reprocess the 5' RACE reads, holding one entry per CDR3 protein. Found here are around 520,000 distinct CDR3 sequences, about 25% of them singletons; the top ten hold about 3.9%. Separately, the same data were catalogued under a study of T cells of mothers and their children.

Material for sequencing was blood. These receptors all come from a boy under 10 years old in good health. CDR3s include the opening cysteine and the closing phenylalanine or tryptophan. Fields, in order: D gene, V gene, CDR3 length, clone size, J gene, CDR3 protein, CDR3 DNA. The D gene is left open where the match is weak. Not every row has a clone size; where given, it reads once, few, many or a size class.

d_call: TRBD2; v_call: TRBV20-1; cdr3_length: 18; clone_size: .; j_call: TRBJ2-5; cdr3_aa: CSARAPGLAATGEETQYF; cdr3_nt: TGCAGTGCTAGAGCACCGGGACTAGCGGCCACTGGGGAAGAGACCCAGTACTTC
d_call: TRBD2; v_call: TRBV5-1; cdr3_length: 15; clone_size: few; j_call: TRBJ2-5; cdr3_aa: CASSPTSGGPETQYF; cdr3_nt: TGCGCCAGCAGCCCGACTAGCGGGGGGCCGGAGACCCAGTACTTC
d_call: .; v_call: TRBV10-3; cdr3_length: 16; clone_size: few; j_call: TRBJ2-6; cdr3_aa: CAISEGGGIGANVLTF; cdr3_nt: TGTGCCATCAGTGAGGGCGGCGGGATCGGGGCCAACGTCCTGACTTTC
d_call: .; v_call: TRBV4-3; cdr3_length: 13; clone_size: .; j_call: TRBJ2-1; cdr3_aa: CASSQDGNNEQFF; cdr3_nt: TGCGCCAGCAGCCAAGATGGAAACAATGAGCAGTTCTTC
d_call: TRBD1; v_call: TRBV7-2; cdr3_length: 16; clone_size: .; j_call: TRBJ1-4; cdr3_aa: CASSPGQDRVREKLFF; cdr3_nt: TGTGCCAGCAGCCCGGGCCAAGACAGGGTTAGAGAAAAACTGTTTTTT
d_call: .; v_call: TRBV27; cdr3_length: 14; clone_size: few; j_call: TRBJ2-7; cdr3_aa: CASSLEQSSYEQYF; cdr3_nt: TGTGCCAGCAGTTTAGAACAGAGCTCCTACGAGCAGTACTTC
d_call: .; v_call: TRBV28; cdr3_length: 13; clone_size: .; j_call: TRBJ2-2; cdr3_aa: CASSLTLTGELFF; cdr3_nt: TGTGCCAGCAGTTTAACCCTCACCGGGGAGCTGTTTTTT
d_call: .; v_call: TRBV4-3; cdr3_length: 13; clone_size: .; j_call: TRBJ2-1; cdr3_aa: CASSQDQDNEQFF; cdr3_nt: TGCGCCAGCAGCCAAGATCAGGATAATGAGCAGTTCTTC
d_call: .; v_call: TRBV7-9; cdr3_length: 15; clone_size: .; j_call: TRBJ1-2; cdr3_aa: CASSLHPGRAYGYTF; cdr3_nt: TGTGCCAGCAGCTTACATCCGGGCAGGGCCTATGGCTACACCTTC
d_call: .; v_call: TRBV3-1; cdr3_length: 13; clone_size: .; j_call: TRBJ2-2; cdr3_aa: CASRSRQAGELFF; cdr3_nt: TGTGCCAGTCGAAGCAGACAAGCCGGGGAGCTGTTTTTT
d_call: .; v_call: TRBV5-6; cdr3_length: 13; clone_size: .; j_call: TRBJ2-7; cdr3_aa: CASSSTTRYEQYF; cdr3_nt: TGTGCCAGCAGCTCGACTACCCGGTACGAGCAGTACTTC
d_call: .; v_call: TRBV20-1; cdr3_length: 12; clone_size: few; j_call: TRBJ1-2; cdr3_aa: CSARDRRGQGIF; cdr3_nt: TGCAGTGCTAGAGATCGTAGAGGGCAGGGGATCTTC
d_call: .; v_call: TRBV24-1; cdr3_length: 13; clone_size: .; j_call: TRBJ2-7; cdr3_aa: CATYRQSSYEQYF; cdr3_nt: TGTGCCACCTACCGACAGTCCTCCTACGAGCAGTACTTC
d_call: .; v_call: TRBV30; cdr3_length: 13; clone_size: .; j_call: TRBJ1-2; cdr3_aa: CAWSLQSLYGYTF; cdr3_nt: TGTGCCTGGAGTCTGCAGAGCCTCTATGGCTACACCTTC
d_call: TRBD2; v_call: TRBV28; cdr3_length: 15; clone_size: many; j_call: TRBJ2-1; cdr3_aa: CASRPIAGGGNEQFF; cdr3_nt: TGTGCCAGCAGGCCTATAGCGGGGGGCGGGAATGAGCAGTTCTTC
d_call: .; v_call: TRBV29-1; cdr3_length: 12; clone_size: few; j_call: TRBJ1-2; cdr3_aa: CSVELGIYGYTF; cdr3_nt: TGCAGCGTTGAATTAGGGATCTATGGCTACACCTTC
d_call: .; v_call: TRBV11-2; cdr3_length: 13; clone_size: .; j_call: TRBJ2-3; cdr3_aa: CASSPPRSDTQYF; cdr3_nt: TGTGCCAGCAGCCCTCCTCGGAGCGATACGCAGTATTTT
d_call: .; v_call: TRBV6-5; cdr3_length: 14; clone_size: .; j_call: TRBJ2-5; cdr3_aa: CASKLGGGGGTQYF; cdr3_nt: TGTGCCAGCAAGTTAGGCGGTGGAGGGGGGACCCAGTACTTC
d_call: TRBD2; v_call: TRBV7-2; cdr3_length: 16; clone_size: few; j_call: TRBJ2-3; cdr3_aa: CASSRRVAGGTDTQYF; cdr3_nt: TGTGCCAGCAGTCGCCGGGTAGCGGGAGGCACAGATACGCAGTATTTT
d_call: .; v_call: TRBV5-6; cdr3_length: 12; clone_size: few; j_call: TRBJ2-7; cdr3_aa: CASSLGGTEGYF; cdr3_nt: TGTGCCAGCAGCTTGGGTGGTACGGAGGGGTACTTC
d_call: .; v_call: TRBV28; cdr3_length: 14; clone_size: .; j_call: TRBJ2-7; cdr3_aa: CASVLSGQLYEQYF; cdr3_nt: TGTGCCAGCGTTCTGTCGGGGCAGCTCTACGAGCAGTACTTC
d_call: TRBD2; v_call: TRBV29-1; cdr3_length: 14; clone_size: few; j_call: TRBJ2-5; cdr3_aa: CSVEGLAGGETQYF; cdr3_nt: TGCAGCGTTGAGGGCCTAGCGGGGGGAGAGACCCAGTACTTC
d_call: .; v_call: TRBV12-3/TRBV12-4; cdr3_length: 15; clone_size: .; j_call: TRBJ2-7; cdr3_aa: CASSPGHPRVNEQYF; cdr3_nt: TGTGCCAGCAGCCCGGGACATCCGAGAGTGAACGAGCAGTACTTC
d_call: TRBD2; v_call: TRBV12-3/TRBV12-4; cdr3_length: 14; clone_size: few; j_call: TRBJ2-7; cdr3_aa: CASTLAGGTYEQYF; cdr3_nt: TGTGCCAGCACTCTAGCGGGGGGGACCTACGAGCAGTACTTC
d_call: .; v_call: TRBV4-1; cdr3_length: 13; clone_size: .; j_call: TRBJ2-5; cdr3_aa: CASSPIPQETQYF; cdr3_nt: TGCGCCAGCAGCCCCATTCCTCAAGAGACCCAGTACTTC
d_call: .; v_call: TRBV12-3/TRBV12-4; cdr3_length: 16; clone_size: .; j_call: TRBJ2-4; cdr3_aa: CASTLGRMVPKNIQYF; cdr3_nt: TGTGCCAGCACTTTGGGAAGAATGGTTCCCAAAAACATTCAGTACTTC
d_call: .; v_call: TRBV6-5; cdr3_length: 13; clone_size: .; j_call: TRBJ1-1; cdr3_aa: CASSLVRTAEAFF; cdr3_nt: TGTGCCAGCAGTCTAGTCCGGACGGCTGAAGCTTTCTTT
d_call: .; v_call: TRBV7-2; cdr3_length: 15; clone_size: few; j_call: TRBJ2-1; cdr3_aa: CASSFRTTLQNEQFF; cdr3_nt: TGTGCCAGCAGCTTCCGGACCACCCTACAAAATGAGCAGTTCTTC
d_call: TRBD1; v_call: TRBV27; cdr3_length: 15; clone_size: few; j_call: TRBJ2-7; cdr3_aa: CASSFLGQGTYEQYF; cdr3_nt: TGTGCCAGCAGTTTCCTGGGACAGGGGACCTACGAGCAGTACTTC
d_call: TRBD2; v_call: TRBV3-1; cdr3_length: 14; clone_size: few; j_call: TRBJ2-1; cdr3_aa: CASRRTSGSHEQFF; cdr3_nt: TGTGCCAGCAGACGGACTAGCGGGAGCCATGAGCAGTTCTTC
d_call: TRBD2; v_call: TRBV5-5; cdr3_length: 15; clone_size: few; j_call: TRBJ2-1; cdr3_aa: CASSPREASYNEQFF; cdr3_nt: TGTGCCAGCAGCCCGCGGGAGGCCTCCTACAATGAGCAGTTCTTC
d_call: .; v_call: TRBV29-1; cdr3_length: 13; clone_size: .; j_call: TRBJ1-2; cdr3_aa: CSVEVQGGGGYTF; cdr3_nt: TGCAGCGTTGAAGTGCAGGGCGGGGGTGGCTACACCTTC
d_call: .; v_call: TRBV29-1; cdr3_length: 14; clone_size: .; j_call: TRBJ1-1; cdr3_aa: CSVEVEGLRAEAFF; cdr3_nt: TGCAGCGTTGAGGTGGAGGGGCTGAGGGCTGAAGCTTTCTTT
d_call: TRBD1; v_call: TRBV6-5; cdr3_length: 14; clone_size: .; j_call: TRBJ1-2; cdr3_aa: CASRYMDRVVGYTF; cdr3_nt: TGTGCCAGCAGATACATGGACAGGGTGGTCGGCTACACCTTC
d_call: .; v_call: TRBV5-1; cdr3_length: 13; clone_size: .; j_call: TRBJ1-1; cdr3_aa: CASSLAGANEAFF; cdr3_nt: TGCGCCAGCAGCTTGGCCGGGGCGAATGAAGCTTTCTTT
d_call: .; v_call: TRBV3-1; cdr3_length: 13; clone_size: .; j_call: TRBJ2-5; cdr3_aa: CASSQGSGGTQYF; cdr3_nt: TGTGCCAGCAGCCAAGGGTCTGGGGGGACGCAGTACTTC
d_call: .; v_call: TRBV10-2; cdr3_length: 14; clone_size: few; j_call: TRBJ2-2; cdr3_aa: CASREGSGTGELFF; cdr3_nt: TGCGCCAGCAGGGAGGGTAGCGGCACCGGGGAGCTGTTTTTT
d_call: TRBD2; v_call: TRBV6-2/TRBV6-3; cdr3_length: 14; clone_size: few; j_call: TRBJ2-5; cdr3_aa: CASRTGGAGETQYF; cdr3_nt: TGTGCCAGCAGAACGGGGGGGGCCGGAGAGACCCAGTACTTC
d_call: .; v_call: TRBV6-5; cdr3_length: 13; clone_size: .; j_call: TRBJ1-2; cdr3_aa: CASSTEGGRGYTF; cdr3_nt: TGTGCCAGCAGCACTGAGGGGGGAAGGGGCTACACCTTC
d_call: TRBD1; v_call: TRBV6-5; cdr3_length: 15; clone_size: few; j_call: TRBJ2-2; cdr3_aa: CASSPGGVDTGELFF; cdr3_nt: TGTGCCAGCAGTCCAGGGGGCGTAGACACCGGGGAGCTGTTTTTT
d_call: .; v_call: TRBV9; cdr3_length: 15; clone_size: .; j_call: TRBJ2-5; cdr3_aa: CASSVGQGSYNEQSF; cdr3_nt: .
d_call: TRBD2; v_call: TRBV10-3; cdr3_length: 13; clone_size: few; j_call: TRBJ2-1; cdr3_aa: CARSGVLDHGQFF; cdr3_nt: TGTGCCAGAAGCGGGGTCCTCGATCATGGGCAGTTCTTC
d_call: .; v_call: TRBV24-1; cdr3_length: 11; clone_size: few; j_call: TRBJ2-1; cdr3_aa: CATSDGNEQFF; cdr3_nt: TGTGCCACCAGTGATGGGAATGAGCAGTTCTTC
d_call: .; v_call: TRBV27; cdr3_length: 15; clone_size: .; j_call: TRBJ1-1; cdr3_aa: CASNRLSGGDTEAFF; cdr3_nt: TGTGCCAGCAACAGACTGTCAGGTGGAGACACTGAAGCTTTCTTT
d_call: TRBD1; v_call: TRBV10-3; cdr3_length: 13; clone_size: few; j_call: TRBJ2-7; cdr3_aa: CAITGTGGGEQYF; cdr3_nt: TGTGCCATCACCGGGACAGGGGGCGGCGAGCAGTACTTC
d_call: .; v_call: TRBV2; cdr3_length: 16; clone_size: .; j_call: TRBJ2-1; cdr3_aa: CASRMSGLKPYNEQFF; cdr3_nt: TGTGCCAGCAGGATGAGCGGTTTAAAACCCTACAATGAGCAGTTCTTC
d_call: TRBD1; v_call: TRBV6-6; cdr3_length: 15; clone_size: few; j_call: TRBJ2-7; cdr3_aa: CASSEPRGFSYEQYF; cdr3_nt: TGTGCCAGCAGCGAACCCAGGGGGTTCTCCTACGAGCAGTACTTC
d_call: .; v_call: TRBV7-2; cdr3_length: 18; clone_size: few; j_call: TRBJ2-5; cdr3_aa: CASSLAGQVYLYQEAQYF; cdr3_nt: TGTGCCAGCAGCTTAGCGGGGCAGGTCTACCTGTACCAAGAGGCCCAGTACTTC
d_call: .; v_call: TRBV7-6; cdr3_length: 14; clone_size: few; j_call: TRBJ2-7; cdr3_aa: CASSPAGLVHEQYF; cdr3_nt: TGTGCCAGCAGCCCCGCCGGCCTAGTCCACGAGCAGTACTTC
d_call: .; v_call: TRBV5-5; cdr3_length: 15; clone_size: few; j_call: TRBJ1-3; cdr3_aa: CASSELRGAGNTIYF; cdr3_nt: TGTGCCAGCAGCGAACTCAGGGGTGCAGGAAACACCATATATTTT
d_call: TRBD1; v_call: TRBV2; cdr3_length: 15; clone_size: .; j_call: TRBJ1-2; cdr3_aa: CASSDPRGQRYGYTF; cdr3_nt: TGTGCCAGCAGCGACCCAAGGGGGCAGCGCTATGGCTACACCTTC
d_call: .; v_call: TRBV29-1; cdr3_length: 13; clone_size: .; j_call: TRBJ2-1; cdr3_aa: CSVDTGRRNEQFF; cdr3_nt: TGCAGCGTTGACACCGGGAGAAGGAATGAGCAGTTCTTC
d_call: TRBD1; v_call: TRBV29-1; cdr3_length: 12; clone_size: few; j_call: TRBJ2-2; cdr3_aa: CSVDRETGELFF; cdr3_nt: TGCAGCGTGGACAGGGAGACCGGGGAGCTGTTTTTT
d_call: .; v_call: TRBV5-1; cdr3_length: 16; clone_size: .; j_call: TRBJ1-4; cdr3_aa: CASSLPRGQTNEKLFF; cdr3_nt: TGCGCCAGCAGCTTACCCCGGGGCCAGACTAATGAAAAACTGTTTTTT